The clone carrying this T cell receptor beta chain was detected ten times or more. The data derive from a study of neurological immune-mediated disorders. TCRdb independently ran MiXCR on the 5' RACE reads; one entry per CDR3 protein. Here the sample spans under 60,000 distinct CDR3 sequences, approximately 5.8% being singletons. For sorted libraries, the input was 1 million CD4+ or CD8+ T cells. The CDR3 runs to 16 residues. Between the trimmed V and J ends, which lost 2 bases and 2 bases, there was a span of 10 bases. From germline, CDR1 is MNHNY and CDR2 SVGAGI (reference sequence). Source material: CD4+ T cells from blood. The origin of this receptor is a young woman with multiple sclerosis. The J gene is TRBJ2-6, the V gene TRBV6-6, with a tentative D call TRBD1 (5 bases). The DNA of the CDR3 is TGTGCCAGCAGTTACCAAGGCAGGGCTGGGGCCAACGTCCTGACTTTC. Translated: CASSYQGRAGANVLTF.